This TCR beta chain was sequenced in a study of T cells in Graves' hyperthyroidism and ophthalmopathy. Overall study results and limits: A model built on 13 V-J features separated ophthalmopathy from stable hyperthyroidism.

Regions amplified from RNA transcripts were the TCR beta CDR3 regions. Initially, a first-round RT-PCR of the TCR CDR3 employed the HTBI primer set. In TCRdb, the multiplex PCR reads were re-called with MiXCR into one record per CDR3 protein. The repertoire holds some 800,000 distinct CDR3 sequences, with around 38% as singletons. This clonotype showed up just a few times. Its matching antigen is unknown. The CDR3 is 13 residues long. Per germline, CDR1 SNHLY and CDR2 FYNNEI. The J segment lost 8 bases and the V segment lost 7 bases, leaving 3 bases of the junction unmatched. The chain recombines TRBV2 with TRBJ2-1; 12 nucleotides match TRBD2. This sequence originates from a man aged 18-30 years with Graves' hyperthyroidism. Sequenced sample: blood. The CDR3 nucleotides are TGTGCCAGCACAAGACTAGCGGGGGATGAGCAGTTCTTC. Translating gives CASTRLAGDEQFF. Full variable domain (rest looked up from reference TRBV2 and TRBJ2-1): EPEVTQTPSHQVTQMGQEVILRCVPISNHLYFYWYRQILGQKVEFLVSFYNNEISEKSEIFDDQFSVERPDGSNFTLKIRSTKLEDSAMYFCASTRLAGDEQFFGPGTRLTVL.